This T cell receptor beta chain originates from a study of CD8+ T cells in alopecia areata. Study observations and caveats: Normal skin's resident alphabeta T cells are also sequenced in scalp samples.

RNA extraction was followed by reverse transcription into cDNA, which acted as the sequencing template. The data were produced by immunoSEQ multiplex PCR, yet TCRdb's version contains in-frame clones alone and is incomplete. The sample consists of 150,000 to 200,000 clones, 50% to 75% of them appearing once. Trimming cost V 4 bases and J 2 bases, with 6 bases left between them. The germline V gene has CDR1 ENHRY and CDR2 SYGVKD. This CDR3 spans 14 amino acids. Concerning this clone: The antigen is not known.

Stated treatment: oral pan-JAK inhibitor, 5-10 mg twice daily. The sample consisted of CD4+ T cells sorted from blood, taken at approximately week 55, from a patient treated with tofacitinib. This receptor was identified in a human donor with alopecia areata. The chain joins TRBV10-3 to TRBJ2-6; D is perhaps TRBD1 (5 bases). CDR3 in DNA: TGTGCCATCAGTGTACAGGCTGGGGCCAACGTCCTGACTTTC. Amino acid sequence: CAISVQAGANVLTF.